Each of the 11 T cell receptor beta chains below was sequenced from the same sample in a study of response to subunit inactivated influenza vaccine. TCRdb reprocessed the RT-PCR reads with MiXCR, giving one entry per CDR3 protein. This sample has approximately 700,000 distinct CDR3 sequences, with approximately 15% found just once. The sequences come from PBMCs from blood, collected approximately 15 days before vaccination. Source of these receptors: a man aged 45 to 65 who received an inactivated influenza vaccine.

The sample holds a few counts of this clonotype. The CDR3 reads CASSLVAVPPNQETQYF. CDR3 sequence (DNA): TGTGCCAGCAGTTTAGTAGCGGTGCCTCCGAACCAAGAGACCCAGTACTTC. The gene calls are TRBV27 and TRBJ2-5, with a tentative D call TRBD2 (6 bases). This CDR3 has 17 amino acids. V lost 2 bases to trimming and J lost 0 bases, with 16 bases between them. Germline loops: CDR1 MNHEY, CDR2 SMNVEV (reference sequence).

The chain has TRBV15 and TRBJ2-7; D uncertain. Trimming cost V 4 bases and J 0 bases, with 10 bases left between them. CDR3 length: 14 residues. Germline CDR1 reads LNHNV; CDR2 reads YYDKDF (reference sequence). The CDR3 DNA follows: TGTGCCACCAGCACCGACAAAGTCTCCTACGAGCAGTACTTC. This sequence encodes CATSTDKVSYEQYF.

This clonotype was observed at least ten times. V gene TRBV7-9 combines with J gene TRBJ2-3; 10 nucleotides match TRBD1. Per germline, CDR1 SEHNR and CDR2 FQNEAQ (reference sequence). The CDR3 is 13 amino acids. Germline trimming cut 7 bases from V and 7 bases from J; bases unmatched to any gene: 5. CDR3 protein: CASTGDRGHTQYF. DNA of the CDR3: TGTGCCAGCACCGGAGACAGGGGGCATACGCAGTATTTT.

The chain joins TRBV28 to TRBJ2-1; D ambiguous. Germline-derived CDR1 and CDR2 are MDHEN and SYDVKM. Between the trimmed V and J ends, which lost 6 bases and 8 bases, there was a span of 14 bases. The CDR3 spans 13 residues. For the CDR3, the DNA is TGTGCCAGCAGCAGCCTGGTCAGCTATGAGCAGTTCTTC. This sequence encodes CASSSLVSYEQFF.

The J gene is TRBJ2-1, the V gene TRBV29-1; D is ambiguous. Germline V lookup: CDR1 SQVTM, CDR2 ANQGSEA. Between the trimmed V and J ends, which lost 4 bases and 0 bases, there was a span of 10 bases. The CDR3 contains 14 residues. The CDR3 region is CSVATRSSYNEQFF. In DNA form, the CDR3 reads TGCAGCGTTGCTACCAGAAGCTCCTACAATGAGCAGTTCTTC.

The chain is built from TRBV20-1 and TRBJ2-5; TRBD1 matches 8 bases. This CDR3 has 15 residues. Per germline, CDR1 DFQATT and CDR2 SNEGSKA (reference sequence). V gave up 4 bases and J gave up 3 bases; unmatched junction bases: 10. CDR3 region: CSATAGDRIEETQYF. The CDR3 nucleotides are TGCAGTGCTACAGCCGGGGACAGGATAGAAGAGACCCAGTACTTC.

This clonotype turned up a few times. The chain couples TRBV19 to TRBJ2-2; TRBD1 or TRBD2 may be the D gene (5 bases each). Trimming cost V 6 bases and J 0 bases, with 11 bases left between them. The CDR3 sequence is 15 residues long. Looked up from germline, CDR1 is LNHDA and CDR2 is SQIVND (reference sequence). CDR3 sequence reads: CASRRDDANTGELFF. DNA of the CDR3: TGTGCCAGTAGAAGGGACGACGCGAACACCGGGGAGCTGTTTTTT.

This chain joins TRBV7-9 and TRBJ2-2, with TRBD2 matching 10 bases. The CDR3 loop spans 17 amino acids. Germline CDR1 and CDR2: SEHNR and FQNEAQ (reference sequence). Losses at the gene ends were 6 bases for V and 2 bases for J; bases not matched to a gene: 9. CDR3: CASRERLAGENTGELFF. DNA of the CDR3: TGTGCCAGCAGAGAACGGCTAGCGGGAGAAAACACCGGGGAGCTGTTTTTT.

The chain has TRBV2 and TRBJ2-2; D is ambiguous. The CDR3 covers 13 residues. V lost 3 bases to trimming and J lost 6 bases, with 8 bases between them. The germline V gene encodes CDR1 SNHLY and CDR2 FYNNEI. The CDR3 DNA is TGTGCCAGCAGTGATCTAGTGGCCGGGGAGCTGTTTTTT. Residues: CASSDLVAGELFF.

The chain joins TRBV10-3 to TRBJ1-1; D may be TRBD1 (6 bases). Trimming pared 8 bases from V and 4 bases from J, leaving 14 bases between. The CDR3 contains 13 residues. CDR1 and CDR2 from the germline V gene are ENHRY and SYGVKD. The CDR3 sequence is CAIQDRQVTEAFF. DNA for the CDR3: TGTGCCATCCAAGACAGGCAGGTCACTGAAGCTTTCTTT.

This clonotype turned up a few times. The CDR3 loop is CASSHSSQAYEQYF. The CDR3 DNA is TGTGCCAGCAGCCATTCATCTCAGGCCTACGAGCAGTACTTC. This chain joins TRBV3-1 and TRBJ2-7; D unclear. The CDR3 sequence is 14 residues long. Trimming took off 3 bases at V and 2 bases at J, with 11 bases between the two ends. The germline CDR1 and CDR2 sequences are LGHDT and YNNKEL (reference sequence).